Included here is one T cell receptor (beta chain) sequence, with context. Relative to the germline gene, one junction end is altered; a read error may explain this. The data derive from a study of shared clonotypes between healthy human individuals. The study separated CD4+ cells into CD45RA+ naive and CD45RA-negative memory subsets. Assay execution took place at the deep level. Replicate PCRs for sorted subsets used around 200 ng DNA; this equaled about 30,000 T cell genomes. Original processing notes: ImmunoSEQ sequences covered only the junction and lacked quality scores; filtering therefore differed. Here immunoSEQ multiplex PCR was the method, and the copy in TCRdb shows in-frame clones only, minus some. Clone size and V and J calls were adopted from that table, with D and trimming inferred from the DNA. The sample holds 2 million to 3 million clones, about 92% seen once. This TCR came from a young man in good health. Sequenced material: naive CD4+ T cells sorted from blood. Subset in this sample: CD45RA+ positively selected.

The CDR3 region is CASREGTANEKLFF. Written as DNA, the CDR3 is TGTGCCAGCAGAGAAGGGACGGCTAATGAAAAACTGTTTTTT. The chain combines TRBV6-1 with TRBJ1-4; weak D call: TRBD1 (5 bases). CDR1 MNHNS and CDR2 SASEGT come from the germline V gene. This CDR3 spans 14 amino acids.